The 27 T cell receptor beta chains below come from one sample, sequenced in a study of CD8 T cells in ankylosing spondylitis. Findings and caveats of the study: It appeared that ankylosing spondylitis blood was characterized by a TCR beta motif of several highly homologous variants.

TCRdb itself ran the 5' RACE reads through MiXCR, one entry per CDR3 protein. The repertoire holds more than 250,000 distinct CDR3 sequences, with roughly 8% as singletons. Their antigen targets remain unknown. The sequencing input was blood, either unsorted or a sorted T cell fraction (not recorded which). The receptors come from a male donor with ankylosing spondylitis.

Only a few counts were recorded for this clonotype. This sequence joins TRBV7-2 and TRBJ2-1, with 8 bases matching TRBD2. Unmatched junction bases numbered 4, after V lost 4 bases and J lost 2 bases. The CDR3 contains 15 residues. Germline V gene sequence: CDR1 SGHTA, CDR2 FQGNSA. CDR3 DNA: TGTGCCAGCAGCTCAGCGGGAGCGCCCTACAATGAGCAGTTCTTC. Translation gives CASSSAGAPYNEQFF. Drawing the rest from reference TRBV7-2 and TRBJ2-1, the complete variable domain is GAGVSQSPSNKVTEKGKDVELRCDPISGHTALYWYRQSLGQGLEFLIYFQGNSAPDKSGLPSDRFSAERTGGSVSTLTIQRTQQEDSAVYLCASSSAGAPYNEQFFGPGTRLTVL.

There are a few counts of this clonotype. The chain recombines TRBV5-1 with TRBJ2-2, with 7 positions matching TRBD2. The germline V gene has CDR1 SGHRS and CDR2 YFSETQ. The V gene end was trimmed by 0 bases and the J gene end by 2 bases; junction bases not matched to a gene: 4. The CDR3 consists of 16 residues. In nucleotides, the CDR3 is TGCGCCAGCAGCTTGGCCGGCGGGAGAAACACCGGGGAGCTGTTTTTT. It codes for CASSLAGGRNTGELFF.

This clonotype came up a few times. The CDR3 sequence: CAISDTFQGDTYEQYF. CDR3 in DNA: TGTGCCATCAGCGATACATTCCAGGGGGACACCTACGAGCAGTACTTC. This chain links TRBV10-3 with TRBJ2-7; 7 nucleotides agree with TRBD1. CDR3 size: 16 residues. CDR1 and CDR2 from the germline V gene are ENHRY and SYGVKD. V lost 6 bases, J lost 2 bases, and 13 bases stayed unmatched.

The CDR3 nucleotides are TGTGCCAGCAGCCCCGGACAGCTTCTGGATACGCAGTATTTT. Translated, it gives CASSPGQLLDTQYF. The genes are TRBV11-2 and TRBJ2-3, with D perhaps matching TRBD1 (6 bases). Germline lookup yields CDR1 SGHAT and CDR2 FQNNGV. With 5 bases removed from V and 6 bases from J, the gap between germline ends came to 15 bases. This CDR3 has 14 residues.

This sequence joins TRBV7-2 and TRBJ2-5, with 7 bases that match TRBD1. CDR1 SGHTA and CDR2 FQGNSA come from the germline V gene. The length of the CDR3 is 14 residues. V shed 8 bases, J shed 1 base, and the junction held 7 bases outside the gene matches. CDR3 sequence reads: CASGHGTVQETQYF. CDR3 DNA: TGTGCCAGCGGCCACGGGACAGTCCAAGAGACCCAGTACTTC. Using reference TRBV7-2 and TRBJ2-5 for the parts outside the CDR3, the full variable domain is GAGVSQSPSNKVTEKGKDVELRCDPISGHTALYWYRQSLGQGLEFLIYFQGNSAPDKSGLPSDRFSAERTGGSVSTLTIQRTQQEDSAVYLCASGHGTVQETQYFGPGTRLLVL.

This clonotype was seen many times. This sequence joins TRBV29-1 and TRBJ2-1, with D possibly being TRBD1 (6 bases). V was clipped by 6 bases and J by 15 bases, with 27 bases between them. The CDR3 has 14 residues. Germline V gives CDR1 SQVTM, CDR2 ANQGSEA. CDR3 nucleotides: TGCAGCGTCCTTCAGGGGAATGGCGGAGGACCCCGGTTCTTC. Its translation: CSVLQGNGGGPRFF.

This clonotype has a count of ten or more. This chain joins TRBV15 and TRBJ1-1; 9 bases map to TRBD1. V lost 0 bases and J lost 5; bases outside the gene matches: 13. The germline CDR1 and CDR2 sequences are LNHNV and YYDKDF (reference sequence). The CDR3 runs 18 residues. CDR3 residues: CATSRDPTKQGAGTEAFF. CDR3 in DNA: TGTGCCACCAGCAGAGATCCCACCAAACAGGGGGCCGGAACTGAAGCTTTCTTT.

This clonotype was recorded many times. V and J are TRBV5-1 and TRBJ1-2; a possible D gene is TRBD1 (6 bases). V was cut by 0 bases and J by 6 bases, with 12 bases left in between. Germline CDR1 reads SGHRS; CDR2 reads YFSETQ. The length of the CDR3 is 14 residues. The CDR3 reads CASSLVAGANGYTF. Here the CDR3 DNA reads TGCGCCAGCAGCTTGGTAGCGGGGGCGAATGGCTACACCTTC.

The chain is built from TRBV20-1 and TRBJ2-1; the match to TRBD2 covers 7 bases. This CDR3 contains 15 residues. Germline V gene data show CDR1 as DFQATT and CDR2 as SNEGSKA (reference sequence). J gave up 0 bases and V 2 bases, and 4 bases lay outside the gene matches. CDR3 residues: CSARLGLVSYNEQFF. Here the CDR3 DNA reads TGCAGTGCTAGACTAGGACTAGTCTCCTACAATGAGCAGTTCTTC.

This clonotype was recorded a few times. The chain is built from TRBV5-1 and TRBJ2-1; 12 nucleotides line up with TRBD2. Trimming removed 4 bases from V and 6 bases from J; junction bases left unmatched: 2. CDR1 and CDR2 (germline): SGHRS, YFSETQ. This CDR3 has 14 residues. The CDR3 DNA reads as TGCGCCAGCAGCGGGGGACTAGCGGGCAATGAGCAGTTCTTC. Its translation: CASSGGLAGNEQFF.

CDR3: CASSEGSVPDTGELFF. Here the CDR3 DNA reads TGTGCCAGCAGTGAAGGATCGGTGCCCGACACCGGGGAGCTGTTTTTT. This sequence joins TRBV6-1 and TRBJ2-2; no clear D gene. The CDR3 has 16 residues. CDR1 MNHNS and CDR2 SASEGT come from the germline V gene. V was clipped by 1 base and J by 3 bases, with 12 bases between them.

This rearrangement joins TRBV28 to TRBJ2-5; 7 bases line up with TRBD2. This CDR3 has 13 amino acids. V trimming: 7 bases; J trimming: 4 bases; junction bases outside the gene matches: 6. The germline gives CDR1 MDHEN, CDR2 SYDVKM. The DNA of the CDR3 is TGTGCCAGCACCCAGGGAGGGGCAGAGACCCAGTACTTC. Protein: CASTQGGAETQYF.

A few counts support this clonotype. The chain employs TRBV27 and TRBJ2-2; 8 nucleotides align to TRBD1. Germline V CDR1 and CDR2: MNHEY, SMNVEV (reference sequence). V was clipped by 5 bases and J by 7 bases; unmatched bases: 9. This CDR3 region has 15 residues. CDR3 loop: CASSPRTGRDGELFF. The CDR3 coding sequence is TGTGCCAGCAGTCCGAGGACAGGGCGGGACGGGGAGCTGTTTTTT.

This chain joins TRBV5-4 and TRBJ1-1; 9 bases are shared with TRBD1. The germline CDR1 and CDR2 sequences are SGHNT and YYREEE (reference sequence). Trimming at V came to 2 bases and at J to 1 base, leaving 12 bases not matched to a gene. CDR3 length: 18 amino acids. The CDR3 sequence is CASSFPGQGSLSNTEAFF. In nucleotides, the CDR3 is TGTGCCAGCAGCTTCCCCGGACAGGGGTCACTCTCGAACACTGAAGCTTTCTTT.

This clonotype showed up just a few times. The chain employs TRBV6-2 or TRBV6-3 and TRBJ2-7, with D perhaps being TRBD1 or TRBD2 (5 bases each). Trimming took off 6 bases at V and 0 bases at J, with 18 bases between the two ends. Per germline, CDR1 MNHEY and CDR2 SVGEGT. The CDR3 sequence is 16 residues long. As DNA, the CDR3 is TGTGCCAGCAGCCTACATCTATACGGGGCCTCCTACGAGCAGTACTTC. This translates into CASSLHLYGASYEQYF.

This clonotype was seen only a few times. The chain links TRBV7-8 to TRBJ1-4, with 7 bases fitting TRBD1. The V segment lost 5 bases and the J segment 5 bases; nucleotides outside the gene matches: 5. The CDR3 totals 14 residues. The germline CDR1 and CDR2 sequences are SGHVS and FQNEAQ. CDR3 DNA: TGTGCCAGCAGCACTGGACAGGTGAATGAAAAACTGTTTTTT. Translating gives CASSTGQVNEKLFF.

This clonotype was counted many times. The chain joins TRBV4-1 to TRBJ2-2; tentatively, D is TRBD1 (5 bases). The CDR3 loop spans 15 amino acids. Germline V gene sequence: CDR1 MGHRA, CDR2 YSYEKL. Trimming removed 5 bases at V and 5 bases at J, with 15 bases between. CDR3 residues: CASSWTHGGTGELFF. The CDR3 coding sequence is TGCGCCAGCAGCTGGACACACGGCGGTACCGGGGAGCTGTTTTTT.

J is TRBJ2-3 and V is TRBV5-4, with 8 bases aligning to TRBD2. CDR1 and CDR2 (germline): SGHNT, YYREEE (reference sequence). This CDR3 has 16 amino acids. Trimming at V came to 4 bases and at J to 2 bases, leaving 9 bases not matched to a gene. CDR3 residues: CASSPRRGASTDTQYF. CDR3 coding DNA: TGTGCCAGCAGCCCTAGGCGGGGGGCTTCCACAGATACGCAGTATTTT.

The chain uses TRBV3-1 and TRBJ2-1; 11 nucleotides align to TRBD2. The germline gives CDR1 LGHDT, CDR2 YNNKEL (reference sequence). The CDR3 is made up of 18 amino acids. V lost 4 bases to trimming and J lost 0 bases; unmatched junction nucleotides: 8. This chain's CDR3 is CASSPTGLAGLSYNEQFF. CDR3 nucleotide sequence: TGTGCCAGCAGCCCGACTGGACTAGCGGGCCTCTCCTACAATGAGCAGTTCTTC.

The V call is TRBV7-2, the J call TRBJ2-1; 11 bases align to TRBD2. Germline V lookup: CDR1 SGHTA, CDR2 FQGNSA. The CDR3 loop spans 15 amino acids. The ends lost 6 bases at V and 4 bases at J; junction bases unmatched: 5. CDR3 region: CASRPGLAGYNEQFF. The CDR3 bases are TGTGCCAGCAGACCAGGACTAGCGGGTTACAATGAGCAGTTCTTC.

The gene calls are TRBV7-9 and TRBJ2-7, with D perhaps matching TRBD2 (5 bases). V was clipped by 5 bases and J by 0 bases, with 14 bases between them. CDR1 is SEHNR and CDR2 is FQNEAQ in the germline V gene (reference sequence). The CDR3 covers 15 residues. The CDR3 is CASSAVRGGSYEQYF. The CDR3 DNA follows: TGTGCCAGCAGCGCCGTCCGCGGAGGCTCCTACGAGCAGTACTTC.

The chain couples TRBV5-1 to TRBJ1-1; D is ambiguous. Germline lookup yields CDR1 SGHRS and CDR2 YFSETQ. This CDR3 region has 14 residues. V lost 6 bases and J 4 bases, leaving 16 bases between the germline ends. In nucleotides, the CDR3 is TGCGCCAGCAACCCGGGCGGAGTCTCCACTGAAGCTTTCTTT. Translated: CASNPGGVSTEAFF.

This clonotype was seen more than once but under ten times. Written as DNA, the CDR3 is TGTGCCAGCAGTTACTCGTCTAGAGGCAATGAGCAGTTCTTC. Its translation: CASSYSSRGNEQFF. The gene calls are TRBV6-2 or TRBV6-3 and TRBJ2-1; D unresolved. CDR1 MNHEY and CDR2 SVGEGT come from the germline V gene. This CDR3 is 14 amino acids long. V was cut by 0 bases and J by 6 bases, with 9 bases left in between.

In its sample, this clonotype was seen a few times. This chain connects TRBV13 to TRBJ1-1; D is unclear. The CDR3 runs 13 residues. From germline, CDR1 is PRHDT and CDR2 FYEKMQ (reference sequence). V shed 8 bases and J shed 3 bases, with 13 bases lying between them. CDR3 sequence: CASLKGRDTEAFF. The CDR3 DNA is TGTGCCAGCCTGAAGGGTAGGGACACTGAAGCTTTCTTT.

This clonotype was seen repeatedly, ten times or more. V and J are TRBV11-3 and TRBJ1-5; TRBD1 is a possible D gene (5 bases). This CDR3 region has 13 residues. Trimming cost V 4 bases and J 3 bases, with 7 bases left between them. Germline values: CDR1 SGHNT, CDR2 YENEEA. CDR3 in amino acids: CASSSGNNQPQHF. The CDR3, as DNA: TGTGCCAGCAGCTCAGGGAACAATCAGCCCCAGCATTTT.

This rearrangement joins TRBV6-1 to TRBJ1-3; no reliable D call. The germline V gene has CDR1 MNHNS and CDR2 SASEGT. V shed 6 bases and J shed 3 bases, with 12 bases lying between them. The CDR3 contains 14 residues. CDR3 sequence: CASSPQIGGNTIYF. Written as DNA, the CDR3 is TGTGCCAGCAGCCCACAGATTGGTGGAAACACCATATATTTT.

This clonotype has a handful of counts. This sequence joins TRBV11-3 and TRBJ2-2; D might be TRBD2 (5 bases). CDR3 length: 15 amino acids. V gave up 3 bases and J gave up 3 bases, with 11 bases separating them. The V gene's germline CDR1 is SGHNT and CDR2 YENEEA. The CDR3 sequence is CASSFEGFYTGELFF. In DNA form, the CDR3 reads TGTGCCAGCAGCTTCGAGGGATTTTACACCGGGGAGCTGTTTTTT. Full variable domain (rest looked up from reference TRBV11-3 and TRBJ2-2): EAGVVQSPRYKIIEKKQPVAFWCNPISGHNTLYWYLQNLGQGPELLIRYENEEAVDDSQLPKDRFSAERLKGVDSTLKIQPAELGDSAVYLCASSFEGFYTGELFFGEGSRLTVL.